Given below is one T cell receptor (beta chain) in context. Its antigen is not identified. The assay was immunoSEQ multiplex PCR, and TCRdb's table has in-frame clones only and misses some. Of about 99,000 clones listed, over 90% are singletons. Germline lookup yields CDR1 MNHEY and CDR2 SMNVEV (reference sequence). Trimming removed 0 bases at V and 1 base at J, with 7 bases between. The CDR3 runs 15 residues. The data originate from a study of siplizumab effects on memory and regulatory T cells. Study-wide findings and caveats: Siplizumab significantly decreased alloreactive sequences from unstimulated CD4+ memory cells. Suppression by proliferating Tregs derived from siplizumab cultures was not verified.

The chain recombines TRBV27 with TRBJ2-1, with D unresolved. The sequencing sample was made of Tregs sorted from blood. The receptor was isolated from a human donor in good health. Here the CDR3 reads CASSLSVASYNEQFF. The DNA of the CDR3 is TGTGCCAGCAGTTTATCGGTAGCATCCTACAATGAGCAGTTCTTC.